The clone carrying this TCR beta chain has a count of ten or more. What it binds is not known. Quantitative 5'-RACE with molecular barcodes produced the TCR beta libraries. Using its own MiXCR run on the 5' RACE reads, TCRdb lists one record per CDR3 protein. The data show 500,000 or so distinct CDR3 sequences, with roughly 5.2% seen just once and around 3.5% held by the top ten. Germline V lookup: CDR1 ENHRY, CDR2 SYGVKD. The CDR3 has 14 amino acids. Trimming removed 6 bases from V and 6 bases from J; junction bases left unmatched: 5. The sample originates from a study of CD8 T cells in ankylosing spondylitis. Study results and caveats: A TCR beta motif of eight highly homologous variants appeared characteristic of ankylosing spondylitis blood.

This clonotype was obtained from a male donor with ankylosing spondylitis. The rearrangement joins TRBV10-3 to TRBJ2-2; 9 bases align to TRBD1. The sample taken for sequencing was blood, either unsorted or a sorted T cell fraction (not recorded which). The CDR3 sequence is CAISPDRGPGELFF. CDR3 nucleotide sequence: TGTGCCATCAGCCCGGACAGGGGCCCCGGGGAGCTGTTTTTT.